The sequence of this T cell receptor beta chain was determined in a study of T cells in localized non-small cell lung cancer. The protocol was immunoSEQ multiplex PCR, while the TCRdb copy is restricted to in-frame clones and leaves out a portion. This sample has about 30,000 clones, with approximately 90% found just once. With regard to this clone: The antigen remains undetermined.

The V gene end was trimmed by 6 bases and the J gene end by 5 bases; junction bases not matched to a gene: 3. This CDR3 contains 14 residues. Per the germline V gene, CDR1 is MNHNS and CDR2 is SASEGT. Broader study findings: Highest T cell clonality was seen in uninvolved adjacent lung, surpassing that measured in tumor. Detection in adjacent lung was observed for a median around 50 of the top 100 tumor clones. Sequence data derive from only one tumor region, so heterogeneity remains possible.

The sequencing used peripheral blood, collected before any cancer treatment. The sequence was collected from a female donor of 60 years or more with stage III squamous cell lung carcinoma. This sequence joins TRBV6-1 and TRBJ2-5; 13 bases match TRBD2. The CDR3 DNA reads TGTGCCAGCAGCTTACTAGCGGGAGGGGAGACCCAGTACTTC. Amino acids: CASSLLAGGETQYF.